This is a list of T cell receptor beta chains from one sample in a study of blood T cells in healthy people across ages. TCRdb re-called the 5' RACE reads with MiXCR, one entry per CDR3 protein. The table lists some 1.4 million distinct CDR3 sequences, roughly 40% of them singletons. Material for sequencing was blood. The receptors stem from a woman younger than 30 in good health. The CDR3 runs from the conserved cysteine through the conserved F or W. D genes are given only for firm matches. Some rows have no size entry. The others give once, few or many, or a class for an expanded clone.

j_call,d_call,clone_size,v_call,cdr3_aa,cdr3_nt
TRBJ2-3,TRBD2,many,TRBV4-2,CASSPPAGGSTDTQYF,TGTGCCAGCAGTCCCCCTGCGGGGGGAAGCACAGATACGCAGTATTTT
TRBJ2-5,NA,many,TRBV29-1,CSVRGTQETQYF,TGCAGCGTTCGAGGGACCCAAGAGACCCAGTACTTC
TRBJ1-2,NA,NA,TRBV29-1,CSVAQGLYRSDGYTF,TGCAGCGTTGCCCAGGGCCTCTACAGATCTGATGGCTACACCTTC
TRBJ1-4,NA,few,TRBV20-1,CSATPGSRGEKLFF,TGCAGTGCTACCCCGGGTTCGAGGGGTGAAAAACTGTTTTTT
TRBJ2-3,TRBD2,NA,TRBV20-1,CSARGTSGNTDTQYF,TGCAGTGCTAGAGGTACTAGCGGGAACACAGATACGCAGTATTTT
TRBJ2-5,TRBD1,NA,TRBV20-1,CSAEALRTGKETQYF,TGCAGTGCAGAGGCGCTGAGGACAGGGAAGGAGACCCAGTACTTC
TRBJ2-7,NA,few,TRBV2,CASSEVGRGYEQYF,TGTGCCAGCAGTGAAGTCGGCAGGGGATACGAGCAGTACTTC
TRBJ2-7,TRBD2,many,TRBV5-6,CASSLDGGGAYEQYF,TGTGCCAGCAGCTTGGATGGCGGGGGGGCCTACGAGCAGTACTTC
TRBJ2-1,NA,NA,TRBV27,CASMVKGTVNEQFF,TGTGCCAGCATGGTAAAGGGGACTGTCAATGAGCAGTTCTTC
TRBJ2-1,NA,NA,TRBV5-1,CASSWIAGAGETQFF,TGCGCCAGCAGCTGGATCGCAGGGGCTGGGGAGACCCAGTTCTTC
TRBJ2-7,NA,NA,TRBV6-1,CVSSEDLARHEQYF,TGTGTCAGCAGTGAAGACCTAGCTCGCCACGAGCAGTACTTC
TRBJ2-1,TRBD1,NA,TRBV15,CATSRRRDRENYNEQFF,TGTGCCACCAGCAGACGCCGGGACAGGGAAAATTACAATGAGCAGTTCTTC
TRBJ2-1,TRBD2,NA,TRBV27,CASSFAASGINEQFF,TGTGCCAGCAGTTTCGCGGCTAGCGGGATTAATGAGCAGTTCTTC
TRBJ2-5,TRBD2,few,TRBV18,CASSPFGIGTSGQETQYF,TGTGCCAGCTCACCATTTGGGATCGGGACTAGCGGCCAAGAGACCCAGTACTTC
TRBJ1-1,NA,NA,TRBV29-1,CSVCSGGTEAFF,TGCAGCGTTTGTTCCGGGGGCACTGAAGCTTTCTTT
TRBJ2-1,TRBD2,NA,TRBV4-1,CASSQFTSGSSYNEQFF,TGCGCCAGCAGCCAGTTTACTAGCGGGAGCTCCTACAATGAGCAGTTCTTC
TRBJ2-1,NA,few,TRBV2,CASSEKSEQFF,TGTGCCAGCAGTGAAAAAAGTGAGCAGTTCTTC
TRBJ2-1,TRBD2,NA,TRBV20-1,CSARKTSGRAAANEQFF,TGCAGTGCTAGGAAAACTAGCGGGAGGGCCGCGGCCAATGAGCAGTTCTTC
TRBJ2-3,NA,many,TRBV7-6,CASSLSRVSDTQYF,TGTGCCAGCAGCTTGTCTAGGGTGTCGGATACGCAGTATTTT
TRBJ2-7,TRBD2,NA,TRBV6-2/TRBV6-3,CASSLTSGRDEQYF,TGTGCCAGCAGTCTGACTAGCGGGAGGGACGAGCAGTACTTC
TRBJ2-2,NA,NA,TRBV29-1,CTDPGPMNTEELFF,TGCACCGACCCGGGACCCATGAACACCGAGGAGCTGTTTTTT
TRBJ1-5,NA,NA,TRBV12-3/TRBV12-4,CASSWTANLPQHF,TGTGCCAGCAGTTGGACAGCTAATCTGCCCCAGCATTTT
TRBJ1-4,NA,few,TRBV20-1,CRENQGNEKLFF,TGCAGGGAAAACCAGGGTAATGAAAAACTGTTTTTT
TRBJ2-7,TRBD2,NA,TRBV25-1,CASSEVAGVSYEQYF,TGTGCCAGCAGTGAAGTGGCGGGAGTGTCCTACGAGCAGTACTTC
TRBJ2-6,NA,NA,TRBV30,CAWSKGSGANVLTF,TGTGCCTGGAGTAAGGGGTCTGGGGCCAACGTCCTGACTTTC
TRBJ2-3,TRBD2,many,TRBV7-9,CASSLVRETQYF,TGTGCCAGCAGTTTAGTGCGGGAGACGCAGTATTTT
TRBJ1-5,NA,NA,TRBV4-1,CASSQVSGGSNQPQHF,TGCGCCAGCAGCCAAGTATCCGGGGGCAGCAATCAGCCCCAGCATTTT
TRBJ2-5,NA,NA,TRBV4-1,CASSQVAAKQETQYF,TGCGCCAGCAGCCAAGTAGCGGCCAAACAAGAGACTCAGTACTTC
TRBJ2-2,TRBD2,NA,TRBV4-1,CANSQGVSGGGELFF,TGCGCCAACAGCCAAGGAGTCTCGGGGGGCGGGGAGCTGTTTTTT
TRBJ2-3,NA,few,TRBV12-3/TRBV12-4,CATQTSSADTQYF,TGTGCCACTCAGACTAGTTCCGCAGATACGCAGTATTTT
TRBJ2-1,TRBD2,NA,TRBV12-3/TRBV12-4,CASSPGLVSYSEQFF,TGTGCCAGCAGTCCTGGACTAGTTTCCTACAGTGAGCAGTTCTTC
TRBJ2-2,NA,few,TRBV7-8,CASNLAGAQVTGELFF,TGTGCCAGCAACTTAGCAGGGGCGCAGGTCACCGGGGAGCTGTTTTTT
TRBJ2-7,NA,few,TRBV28,CASSPPRGASYEQYF,TGTGCCAGCAGTCCCCCGCGAGGTGCCTCCTACGAGCAGTACTTC
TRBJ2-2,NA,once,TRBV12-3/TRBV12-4,CASSPPRGVRSTGELFF,TGTGCCAGCAGTCCCCCCAGGGGCGTAAGGTCCACCGGGGAGCTGTTTTTT
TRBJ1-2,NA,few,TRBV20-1,CSANTGTGGYTF,TGCAGTGCCAACACCGGAACTGGGGGCTACACCTTC
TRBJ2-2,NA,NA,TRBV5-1,CASSLAGQSPGELFF,TGCGCCAGCAGCTTGGCCGGACAGTCCCCCGGGGAGCTGTTTTTT
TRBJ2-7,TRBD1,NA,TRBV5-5,CASSLWTGPTYEQYF,TGTGCCAGCAGCTTGTGGACAGGGCCTACCTACGAGCAGTACTTC
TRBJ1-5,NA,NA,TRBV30,CAWSPGWGPNSNQPQHF,TGTGCCTGGAGTCCCGGTTGGGGTCCCAATAGCAATCAGCCCCAGCATTTT
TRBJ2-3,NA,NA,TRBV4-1,CASSLQLRTAGDTQYF,TGCGCCAGCAGCCTCCAACTAAGGACAGCGGGAGATACGCAGTATTTT
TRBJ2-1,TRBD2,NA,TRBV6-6,CARAKGLADEQFF,TGTGCCAGGGCGAAAGGACTAGCCGATGAGCAGTTCTTC
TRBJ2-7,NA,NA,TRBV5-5,CASSLKGGTYEQYF,TGTGCCAGCAGCTTGAAGGGCGGCACCTACGAGCAGTACTTC
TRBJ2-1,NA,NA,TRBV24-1,CATSDENTGSVLGEQFF,TGTGCCACCAGTGATGAAAATACAGGGAGCGTGCTAGGTGAGCAGTTCTTC
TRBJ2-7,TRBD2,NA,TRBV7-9,CASSLVSSGSREQYF,TGTGCCAGCAGCTTAGTGTCTAGCGGGAGTCGCGAGCAGTACTTC
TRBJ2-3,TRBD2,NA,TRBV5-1,CASSLRLAGVGTDTQYF,TGCGCCAGCAGCTTACGTTTAGCGGGAGTAGGAACAGATACGCAGTATTTT
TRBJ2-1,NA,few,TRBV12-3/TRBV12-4,CASRGGSPSYNEQFF,TGTGCCAGCAGGGGGGGTTCCCCCTCCTACAATGAGCAGTTCTTC
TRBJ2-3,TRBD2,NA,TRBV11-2,CASSTSSGTQYF,TGTGCCAGCAGCACCTCTAGCGGTACGCAGTATTTT
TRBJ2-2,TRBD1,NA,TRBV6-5,CASSYMSWDRGKRGELFF,TGTGCCAGCAGTTACATGTCGTGGGACAGGGGAAAAAGGGGGGAGCTGTTTTTT
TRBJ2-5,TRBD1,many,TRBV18,CASSPGTGQETQYF,TGTGCCAGCAGCCCTGGGACAGGGCAAGAGACCCAGTACTTC
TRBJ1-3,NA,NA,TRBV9,CASSVSSVPPGNTIYF,TGTGCCAGCAGCGTATCCTCGGTACCACCTGGAAACACCATATATTTT
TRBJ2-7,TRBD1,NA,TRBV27,CASTKGGTGSYEQYF,TGTGCCAGCACCAAGGGGGGGACAGGGTCCTACGAGCAGTACTTC
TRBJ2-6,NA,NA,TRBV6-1,CASRRYRVLSGANVLTF,TGTGCCAGCAGAAGATACAGGGTACTCTCTGGGGCCAACGTCCTGACTTTC
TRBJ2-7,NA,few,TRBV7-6,CASSLQPGAVVDEQYF,TGTGCCAGCAGCCTACAACCGGGGGCGGTAGTCGACGAGCAGTACTTC
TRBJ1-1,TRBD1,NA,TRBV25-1,CASSDGGTGEAFF,TGTGCCAGCAGTGATGGAGGGACAGGTGAAGCTTTCTTT